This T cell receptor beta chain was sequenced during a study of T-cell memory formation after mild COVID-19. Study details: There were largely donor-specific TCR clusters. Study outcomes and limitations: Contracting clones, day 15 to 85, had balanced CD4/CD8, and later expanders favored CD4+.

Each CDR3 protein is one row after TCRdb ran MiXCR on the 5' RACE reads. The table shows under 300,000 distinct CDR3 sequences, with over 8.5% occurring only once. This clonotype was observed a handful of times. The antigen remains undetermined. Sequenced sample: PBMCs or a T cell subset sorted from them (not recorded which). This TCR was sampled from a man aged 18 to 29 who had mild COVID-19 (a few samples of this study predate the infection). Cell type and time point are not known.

The CDR3 reads CASSPERGRPYNEQFF. CDR3 DNA: TGCGCCAGCAGCCCAGAGCGGGGGAGACCCTACAATGAGCAGTTCTTC. The chain is built from TRBV4-3 and TRBJ2-1, with TRBD2 identical over 8 bases. CDR1 is LGHNA and CDR2 is YSLEER in the germline V gene. V trimming: 4 bases; J trimming: 2 bases; junction bases outside the gene matches: 7. The CDR3 is 16 amino acids.